The 20 T cell receptor beta chains below all came from one sample that was sequenced in a study of T cells in Graves' hyperthyroidism and ophthalmopathy. TCR beta CDR3 regions were amplified from RNA. HTBI primers were employed in a first-round RT-PCR of the TCR CDR3. Each CDR3 protein is one row after TCRdb ran MiXCR on the multiplex PCR reads. The table shows around 540,000 distinct CDR3 sequences, with just over 45% occurring only once. Sequenced material: peripheral blood or thyroid tissue (not recorded which). These receptors were obtained from a woman under 30 with Graves' hyperthyroidism.

This clonotype showed up just a few times. The chain recombines TRBV7-3 with TRBJ2-7, with a tentative D call TRBD2 (6 bases). Between the trimmed V and J ends, which lost 5 bases and 1 base, there was a span of 15 bases. The CDR3 extends over 15 amino acids. Germline V CDR1 and CDR2: SGHTA, FQGTGA. CDR3 coding DNA: TGTGCCAGCAGCCAAGAGGATAGCGGTTCCTACGAGCAGTACTTC. Protein product: CASSQEDSGSYEQYF. Full variable domain (rest looked up from reference TRBV7-3 and TRBJ2-7): GAGVSQTPSNKVTEKGKYVELRCDPISGHTALYWYRQSLGQGPEFLIYFQGTGAADDSGLPNDRFFAVRPEGSVSTLKIQRTERGDSAVYLCASSQEDSGSYEQYFGPGTRLTVT.

This clonotype was detected many times. This chain links TRBV7-2 with TRBJ1-5; the D gene is possibly TRBD1 (6 bases). The CDR3 contains 15 residues. From germline, CDR1 is SGHTA and CDR2 FQGNSA. V was clipped by 5 bases and J by 5 bases, with 16 bases between them. The CDR3 DNA is TGTGCCAGCAGCCTAATACAGGGCTTCGATCAGCCCCAGCATTTT. Translating gives CASSLIQGFDQPQHF.

The chain couples TRBV25-1 to TRBJ2-7; 8 nucleotides line up with TRBD1. Germline lookup yields CDR1 MGHDK and CDR2 SYGVNS. Trimming at V came to 3 bases and at J to 6 bases, leaving 10 bases not matched to a gene. The CDR3 contains 15 residues. CDR3 loop: CASSDGDRSPVEQYF. CDR3 coding DNA: TGTGCCAGCAGTGATGGGGACAGGTCCCCCGTCGAGCAGTACTTC.

This chain links TRBV20-1 with TRBJ2-7, with 9 bases matching TRBD2. V lost 3 bases and J lost 6; bases outside the gene matches: 12. Germline V gene lookup returns CDR1 DFQATT and CDR2 SNEGSKA (reference sequence). This CDR3 comprises 15 residues. The CDR3 region is CSASKLGLASSEQYF. In nucleotides, the CDR3 is TGCAGTGCTAGTAAATTAGGACTAGCGTCTTCCGAGCAGTACTTC.

This sequence joins TRBV15 and TRBJ2-7; 8 positions agree with TRBD1. There are 18 residues in the CDR3. The V gene's germline CDR1 is LNHNV and CDR2 YYDKDF (reference sequence). Trimming removed 1 base from V and 4 bases from J; junction bases left unmatched: 15. This CDR3 reads CATSRAQPGGGIGYEQYF. In DNA form, the CDR3 reads TGTGCCACCAGCAGAGCCCAGCCAGGGGGCGGCATTGGATACGAGCAGTACTTC.

This clonotype was seen a few times. The chain joins TRBV25-1 to TRBJ1-2, with D possibly matching TRBD1 (5 bases). V gave up 5 bases and J gave up 0 bases, with 19 bases separating them. Germline V gives CDR1 MGHDK, CDR2 SYGVNS. The CDR3 loop spans 17 amino acids. This CDR3 is CASSYVDRGTTNYGYTF. The CDR3 DNA reads as TGTGCCAGCAGTTACGTGGACCGCGGGACGACTAACTATGGCTACACCTTC.

This rearrangement joins TRBV29-1 to TRBJ2-6; either TRBD1 or TRBD2 may supply D (5 bases each). The germline gives CDR1 SQVTM, CDR2 ANQGSEA. V lost 4 bases to trimming and J lost 3 bases, with 13 bases between them. The CDR3 is made up of 15 amino acids. The CDR3 here is CSVGGTLSGANVLTF. In nucleotides, the CDR3 is TGCAGCGTTGGGGGGACCTTGAGTGGGGCCAACGTCCTGACTTTC.

The J gene is TRBJ1-5, the V gene TRBV24-1; D unclear. Trimming shortened V by 12 bases and J by 1 base, and 15 bases separated the two germline ends. The CDR3 has 14 amino acids. Germline-derived CDR1 and CDR2 are KGHDR and SFDVKD. The CDR3 DNA reads TGTGCCGGCGTGGCTCTTTACAGCAATCAGCCCCAGCATTTT. Its translation: CAGVALYSNQPQHF.

This clonotype turned up a few times. The chain uses TRBV7-7 and TRBJ1-4; maybe TRBD1 (6 bases). V gave up 6 bases and J gave up 7 bases, with 15 bases separating them. CDR1 is SSHAT and CDR2 is FNYEAQ in the germline V gene (reference sequence). The CDR3 contains 14 residues. The CDR3: CASSLSGVSEKLFF. Here the CDR3 DNA reads TGTGCCAGCAGTTTGTCAGGGGTCAGTGAAAAACTGTTTTTT.

There are a few counts of this clonotype. V is TRBV9 and J is TRBJ1-6; TRBD1 matches at 10 bases. The CDR3 has 16 residues. Losses at the gene ends were 1 base for V and 8 bases for J; bases not matched to a gene: 6. CDR1 and CDR2 from the germline V gene are SGDLS and YYNGEE. CDR3 residues: CASSVTPGQGYSPLHF. In nucleotides, the CDR3 is TGTGCCAGCAGCGTAACCCCGGGACAGGGGTATTCACCCCTCCACTTT.

In regard to this clonotype: One junction end disagrees with the germline gene, perhaps due to a read error. This rearrangement joins TRBV7-7 to TRBJ1-1; weak D call: TRBD1 (6 bases). There are 14 residues in the CDR3. From germline, CDR1 is SSHAT and CDR2 FNYEAQ (reference sequence). CDR3 sequence reads: CASSPSKGDTEAFF. CDR3 sequence (DNA): TGTGCTAGCAGCCCGAGCAAGGGGGACACTGAGGCTTTCTTT.

The chain joins TRBV19 to TRBJ2-5; TRBD2 matches at 9 bases. V lost 9 bases, J lost 5 bases, and 16 bases stayed unmatched. The CDR3 has 16 amino acids. The germline V gene encodes CDR1 LNHDA and CDR2 SQIVND (reference sequence). DNA of the CDR3: TGTGCCAGCAGCCCCCGGGATAGCGGGAGTGTCGAGACCCAGTACTTC. Translating gives CASSPRDSGSVETQYF.

The CDR3 DNA follows: TGTGCTAGCCGGGCGGGGCCCCAGCATTTT. Protein product: CASRAGPQHF. The J gene is TRBJ1-5, the V gene TRBV12-5; no reliable D call. The ends were cut back, 9 bases at V and 9 bases at J, with 9 bases in the middle. The germline V gene has CDR1 LGHNT and CDR2 FRNRAP. This CDR3 spans 10 amino acids.

This clonotype was observed a handful of times. The chain recombines TRBV5-1 with TRBJ1-1, with a weak D call TRBD1 (5 bases). Germline loops: CDR1 SGHRS, CDR2 YFSETQ. The CDR3 has 12 residues. V was cut by 7 bases and J by 1 base, with 8 bases left in between. DNA for the CDR3: TGCGCCAGCCAGCAGGGGAACACTGAAGCTTTCTTT. This codes for CASQQGNTEAFF.

CDR3 sequence reads: CSVKTGWTGELFF. In DNA form, the CDR3 reads TGCAGCGTTAAAACAGGGTGGACCGGGGAGCTGTTTTTT. The chain recombines TRBV29-1 with TRBJ2-2; TRBD1 is a possible D gene (6 bases). CDR1 and CDR2 from the germline V gene are SQVTM and ANQGSEA. CDR3 length: 13 amino acids. V dropped 5 bases and J dropped 5 bases, with 12 bases sitting between them.

As DNA, the CDR3 is TGTGCCAGCAGTTTAGGGGGGACAGCAGGAGGCTACACCTTC. It codes for CASSLGGTAGGYTF. V is TRBV12-3 or TRBV12-4 and J is TRBJ1-2, with TRBD1 matching over 7 bases. Unmatched junction bases numbered 7, after V lost 1 base and J lost 8 bases. The CDR3 totals 14 residues.

Here the CDR3 DNA reads TGCGCCAGCAGCTTTACAACAAAAGAAGGCTACACCTTC. It specifies CASSFTTKEGYTF. J is TRBJ1-2 and V is TRBV5-1; D gene ambiguous. Germline V gene lookup returns CDR1 SGHRS and CDR2 YFSETQ. This CDR3 contains 13 residues. The germline V and J ends were trimmed by 2 bases and 8 bases, with 13 bases remaining between them.

Concerning this clonotype itself: A read error may produce the germline difference seen at one junction end. The chain links TRBV7-3 to TRBJ2-7, with a weak D call TRBD1 (7 bases). The germline V gene encodes CDR1 SGHTA and CDR2 FQGTGA. This CDR3 is 14 amino acids long. Written as DNA, the CDR3 is TGCGCCAGCAGCCCCCAAAGCAGGGGGGTCGAGCAGTACTTC. Translating it yields CASSPQSRGVEQYF.

For this clonotype: Germline and junction disagree at one end, which may indicate a read error. The chain uses TRBV7-6 and TRBJ1-2; D gene ambiguous. Looked up from germline, CDR1 is SGHVS and CDR2 is FNYEAQ. This CDR3 comprises 12 residues. CDR3 nucleotide sequence: TGTGCCAGCAGCAAGACCGGTGGCGGCTTCACCTTC. Amino acids: CASSKTGGGFTF.

V and J are TRBV4-2 and TRBJ1-4; D possibly corresponds to TRBD1 (5 bases). The CDR3 is 15 amino acids. The V end lost 4 bases, the J end lost 8 bases, and 17 bases lay between the germline ends. Germline V gene sequence: CDR1 LGHNA, CDR2 YNFKEQ. The CDR3 reads CASSPRSQGVEKLFF. The CDR3, as DNA: TGTGCCAGCAGCCCCCGAAGTCAGGGAGTGGAAAAACTGTTTTTT.